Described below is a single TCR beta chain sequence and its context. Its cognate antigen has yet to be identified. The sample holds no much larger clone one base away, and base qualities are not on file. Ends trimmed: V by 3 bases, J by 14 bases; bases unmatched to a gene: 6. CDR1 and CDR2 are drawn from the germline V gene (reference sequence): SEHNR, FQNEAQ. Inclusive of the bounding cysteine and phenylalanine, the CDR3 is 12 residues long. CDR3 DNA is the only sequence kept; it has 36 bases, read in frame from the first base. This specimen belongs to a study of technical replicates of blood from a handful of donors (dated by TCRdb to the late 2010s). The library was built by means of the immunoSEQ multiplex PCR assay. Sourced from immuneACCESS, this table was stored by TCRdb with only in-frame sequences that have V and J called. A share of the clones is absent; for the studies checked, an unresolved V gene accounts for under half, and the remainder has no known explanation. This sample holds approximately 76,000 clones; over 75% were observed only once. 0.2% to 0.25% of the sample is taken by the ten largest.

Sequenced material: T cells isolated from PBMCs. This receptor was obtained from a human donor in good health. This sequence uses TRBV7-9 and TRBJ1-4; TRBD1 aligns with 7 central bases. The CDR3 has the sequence CASSFETGRLFF. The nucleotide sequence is TGTGCCAGCAGCTTTGAGACAGGGAGGCTGTTTTTT.